This is a list of T cell receptor beta chains from one sample in a study of spatial heterogeneity in lung cancer. TCRdb analysed the 5' RACE reads with MiXCR anew, one entry per CDR3 protein. The sample carries around 110,000 distinct CDR3 sequences, 10% to 15% recorded once. The sequencing used PBMCs, collected at follow-up. The origin of the receptors is a male donor with early-stage non-small cell lung cancer. CDR3s include the opening cysteine and the closing phenylalanine or tryptophan. Each record gives: V gene, J gene, clone size, D gene, CDR3 DNA, CDR3 protein. D genes are given only for firm matches. Clone size, where shown, is once, few, many, or a class for clones that have expanded.

TRBV19	TRBJ2-2	few	NA	TGTGCCAGTAGTAACGGTCCTCGGAACACCGGGGAGCTGTTTTTT	CASSNGPRNTGELFF
TRBV5-8	TRBJ2-3	few	TRBD1	TGTGCCAGCAGCCCCGGGACAGGGCTCACAGATACGCAGTATTTT	CASSPGTGLTDTQYF
TRBV20-1	TRBJ1-1	few	NA	TGCAGTGCCAGGAGACAGGTCACGAACACTGAAGCTTTCTTT	CSARRQVTNTEAFF
TRBV7-2	TRBJ1-5	NA	TRBD1	TGTGCCAGCAGCCCAGGGACAGGGGGCCAGCCCCAGCATTTT	CASSPGTGGQPQHF
TRBV7-4	TRBJ2-3	few	NA	TGTGCCAGCAGCTTAGGGGGCTCCTGCGGGGATGGCACAGATACGCAGTATTTT	CASSLGGSCGDGTDTQYF
TRBV4-2	TRBJ2-7	few	TRBD1	TGTGCCAGCAGCCAAGGGGACAGGTTTCTCTACGAGCAGTACTTC	CASSQGDRFLYEQYF
TRBV10-3	TRBJ2-7	NA	TRBD2	TGTGCCATCAGTGAGTCGGGCGGGGGAGCCTACGAGCAGTACTTC	CAISESGGGAYEQYF
TRBV10-3	TRBJ1-3	NA	TRBD1	TGTGCCATCACCGCGACAGGGGGAAACACCATATATTTT	CAITATGGNTIYF
TRBV12-3/TRBV12-4	TRBJ1-5	NA	NA	TGTGCCAGCAGTTTCCCGTACCAGCCCCAGCATTTT	CASSFPYQPQHF
TRBV7-2	TRBJ1-1	few	NA	TGTGCCAGCAGCTTAAGACCCACAGGGAACACTGAAGCTTTCTTT	CASSLRPTGNTEAFF
TRBV4-1	TRBJ1-2	many	TRBD1	TGCGCCAGCAGCCAAGATTCGGTCGGGACAGGCTATGGCTACACCTTC	CASSQDSVGTGYGYTF
TRBV24-1	TRBJ2-3	few	NA	TGTGCCACCAGCCAGGGACATGAGTGGGATACGCAGTATTTT	CATSQGHEWDTQYF
TRBV6-6	TRBJ1-1	many	TRBD1	TGTGCCAGCAGTTACAGGGGGCGAGTGGCTGAAGCTTTCTTT	CASSYRGRVAEAFF
TRBV29-1	TRBJ2-7	NA	NA	TGCAGCCTCGGTGGGGTTAATCCGGCGGTCTACGAGCAGTACTTC	CSLGGVNPAVYEQYF
TRBV24-1	TRBJ1-2	few	NA	TGTGCCACCAGTGATGCGGGCGCGAGCTATGGCTACACCTTC	CATSDAGASYGYTF
TRBV10-3	TRBJ2-3	few	TRBD2	TGTGCCATCAGTGCGGGGGGAAGCACAGATACGCAGTATTTT	CAISAGGSTDTQYF
TRBV28	TRBJ1-4	few	TRBD1	TGTGCCAGCAGTCCCGGGACAGTTAAAAATGAAAAACTGTTTTTT	CASSPGTVKNEKLFF
TRBV20-1	TRBJ1-3	many	TRBD1	TGCAGTGCTAGATACAGGGGGCATGGTGGAAACACCATATATTTT	CSARYRGHGGNTIYF
TRBV25-1	TRBJ2-7	NA	TRBD1	TGTGCCAGCAGTGAAAGGGGGGGACAGGGCTACGAGCAGTACTTC	CASSERGGQGYEQYF
TRBV10-2	TRBJ2-2	few	TRBD2	TGCGCCTCCTCTAAAACTAGCGGGATTTCGAACACCGGGGAGCTGTTTTTT	CASSKTSGISNTGELFF
TRBV4-1	TRBJ2-3	NA	TRBD2	TGCGCCAGCAGCCAAGAGGGAACTAGCGGGGGGGCGAGGGATACGCAGTATTTT	CASSQEGTSGGARDTQYF
TRBV11-1	TRBJ1-1	NA	NA	TGTGCCAGCAGCCCCCGGACGGCTTTGGGAGGAGCTTTCTTT	CASSPRTALGGAFF
TRBV10-3	TRBJ2-7	few	NA	TGTGCCATCAGAATAACGGGGGACTACGAGCAGTACTTC	CAIRITGDYEQYF
TRBV5-6	TRBJ1-1	many	NA	TGTGCCAGCAGCACCGGGACATGGGGTGAAGCTTTCTTT	CASSTGTWGEAFF
TRBV28	TRBJ2-7	NA	TRBD1	TGTGCCAGCACCCTAACCGGGACAGGGGGCAGGGAGCAGTACTTC	CASTLTGTGGREQYF
TRBV3-1	TRBJ1-1	many	NA	TGTGCCAGCAGCCAAGGATCAGGGAACACTGAAGCTTTCTTT	CASSQGSGNTEAFF
TRBV20-1	TRBJ1-5	many	NA	TGCAGTGCTAGCGATGTTAGCAATCAGCCCCAGCATTTT	CSASDVSNQPQHF
TRBV30	TRBJ1-1	few	NA	TGTGCCTGGAGTGTCGGACAGCTCACTGAAGCTTTCTTT	CAWSVGQLTEAFF
TRBV20-1	TRBJ2-3	many	NA	TGCAGTGCCAGAGCGGTTAGCACAGATACGCAGTATTTT	CSARAVSTDTQYF
TRBV12-3/TRBV12-4	TRBJ1-2	NA	TRBD1	TGTGCCAGCAGCATTGGACAGGGCTATGGCTACACCTTC	CASSIGQGYGYTF
TRBV3-1	TRBJ1-4	few	TRBD1	TGTGCCAGCAGCCCTAGGACAGGATCGGAGGAAAAACTGTTTTTT	CASSPRTGSEEKLFF
TRBV28	TRBJ1-5	NA	NA	TGTGCCAGCAGTTCGGGTCACCAGCCCCAGCATTTT	CASSSGHQPQHF
TRBV4-1	TRBJ2-5	NA	NA	TGCGCCAGCAGCCAAGAGGGCAGGGGTAAGACCCAGTACTTC	CASSQEGRGKTQYF
TRBV6-5	TRBJ2-4	NA	TRBD2	TGTGCCAGCAGCTGGACTAGCGGGGGAGGAAACATTCAGTACTTC	CASSWTSGGGNIQYF
TRBV20-1	TRBJ1-1	few	NA	TGCAGTGCTATGGGGACACCGAACACTGAAGCTTTCTTT	CSAMGTPNTEAFF
TRBV4-3	TRBJ1-1	many	NA	TGCGCCAGCAGCCAAGAACTAGGAAGAAACACTGAAGCTTTCTTT	CASSQELGRNTEAFF
TRBV7-2	TRBJ1-5	many	NA	TGTGCCAGCAGCTTAGGACCGGATCAGCCCCAGCATTTT	CASSLGPDQPQHF
TRBV9	TRBJ2-1	many	NA	TGTGCCAGCAGCGGAAGACAGGGACTTTCACCGCTCAATGAGCAGTTCTTC	CASSGRQGLSPLNEQFF
TRBV5-1	TRBJ1-3	NA	TRBD1	TGCGCCAGCGGGACAGGAGCTGGAAACACCATATATTTT	CASGTGAGNTIYF
TRBV27	TRBJ2-7	many	TRBD1	TGTGCCAGCAGTTTTGGGACAGGGCGCGAGCAGTACTTC	CASSFGTGREQYF
TRBV29-1	TRBJ2-3	many	TRBD2	TGCAGCGTTGTAGGGACTAGCGGGGGCACAGATACGCAGTATTTT	CSVVGTSGGTDTQYF
TRBV12-3/TRBV12-4	TRBJ2-2	few	NA	TGTGCCAGCAGTTTTAGTTCACGGGACACCGGGGAGCTGTTTTTT	CASSFSSRDTGELFF
TRBV5-6	TRBJ1-2	few	NA	TGTGCCAGCAGCTTGTATTGGACGCCTAACTATGGCTACACCTTC	CASSLYWTPNYGYTF
TRBV5-1	TRBJ2-4	NA	NA	TGCGCCAGCAGCTTGGCCGGGGTAGCCAAAAACATTCAGTACTTC	CASSLAGVAKNIQYF
TRBV12-3/TRBV12-4	TRBJ1-2	NA	TRBD1	TGTGCCAGCAACCTACAGGGGGCCGGAGGCTACACCTTC	CASNLQGAGGYTF
TRBV28	TRBJ1-4	NA	NA	TGTGCCAGCAACCGGGACTCGATTCTGTTTTTT	CASNRDSILFF
TRBV20-1	TRBJ1-5	few	NA	TGCAGTGCTAGAGTCCGTGCCGGTGGGGTCCGTCAGCCCCAGCATTTT	CSARVRAGGVRQPQHF
TRBV29-1	TRBJ2-1	few	NA	TGCAGCGTCTACGACCGACAGGCCAATGAGCAGTTCTTC	CSVYDRQANEQFF
TRBV10-1	TRBJ1-5	NA	NA	TGCGCCAGCAGTGAGTCAACCTATCAGCCCCAGCATTTT	CASSESTYQPQHF
TRBV6-4	TRBJ2-3	few	NA	TGTGCCAGCAGTGACTCAAGCGGACGCACAGATACGCAGTATTTT	CASSDSSGRTDTQYF